Reported below is one TCR beta chain. This clone occurred once. The antigen it recognizes is unknown. One base away there is no much larger clone; base qualities are not given. The CDR3 regions of human TCRbeta chains were subjected to immunosequencing. As for the original processing: TCRs in the repertoires were compared against a reference library of SARS-CoV-2-specific TCRs that had been generated with the MIRA antigen-specificity platform. Breadth was defined as the fraction of unique TCRs that were SARS-CoV-2-associated, and depth was defined as the fraction of total T cells that were SARS-CoV-2-associated. Each spike-specific TCR was assigned to its reactive spike region and to a CD4 or CD8 class using the MIRA data. Log10-transformed breadth and depth values were compared by one-way ANOVA with Sidak's multiple comparisons tests. TCRdb stores this immuneACCESS table with in-frame sequences only. Part of the clones is absent; in the studies checked, under half of the shortfall reflects unresolved V genes, and no reason is known for the rest. The V and J calls and clone size come from that table; D and trimming were worked out from the DNA. Across this sample there are some 96,000 clones, with around 84% seen only once. Approximately 14% of the sample goes to the ten largest clones.

The entry originates in a study of T cell responses to AZD1222 COVID-19 vaccine (dated by TCRdb to about 2021). Study-wide context: A total of around 240 trial participants underwent TCR sequencing, of whom some 200 had received two doses of AZD1222 and around 26 had received two doses of the MenACWY control vaccine. Trial participants were enrolled by age into 18-55, 56-69 and 70-plus year subgroups, with approximately 160, 26 and 62 TCR-sequenced participants respectively.

Broad study findings and their caveats: Participants were mostly white British, with more females than males. The authors suggested clonal diversity may have been underestimated. Nearly half of unique spike-specific TCRs reportedly recognized epitopes outside regions mutated in the B.1.351 and B.1.1.7 variants. Conclusions about previously exposed vaccinees are limited, since just a handful of AZD1222 recipients were seropositive for SARS-CoV-2 at baseline. Vaccine-associated CD4 TCRs spanned the whole spike protein, with dominant responses in regions 160-218 and 743-854. In the small 56-69-year group, the increase in depth fell short of significance, most likely because of low power. Because no day 14 peak-response samples were available, repertoires were characterized only after the peak T cell response. Spike-specific TCR breadth and depth rose significantly after two AZD1222 doses compared with day 0 and with MenACWY recipients.

CDR1 and CDR2, per the germline V gene, are MGHDK and SYGVNS. The CDR3 sequence holds 15 residues, the cysteine and phenylalanine included. Just the 45-base CDR3 DNA is kept, in frame starting at base 1. Trimming at the junction amounts to 4 bases on V and 5 bases on J, and the germline ends lie 15 bases apart. In the paper's terms, the time point label means: about 28 days (+/-7) after the second vaccine dose. AZD1222 recipients given second doses at about 4 weeks or at about 12 weeks were pooled, since spike-specific TCR depth and breadth were not found to differ between the two schedules. Samples from vaccinated people were obtained from the UK trials COV001 and COV002, which included a single-blind randomized controlled phase 2/3 trial of AZD1222 (ChAdOx1 nCoV-19) in healthy adults. For TCRbeta chain sequencing, PBMC samples from trial participants were taken at day 0 and at day 28 after the second dose.

Material: peripheral blood, obtained 28 days after the second AZD1222 dose. The receptor was derived from an adult who received the AZD1222 COVID-19 vaccine. The chain uses TRBV25-1 and TRBJ1-5; the D gene is not confidently resolved. Here is the DNA: TGTGCCAGCAGTGCCCGGGGAGGTTCCCATCAGCCCCAGCATTTT. Protein translation: CASSARGGSHQPQHF.